At least ten counts were recorded for the clone carrying this T cell receptor (beta chain). As yet, its antigen is unknown. Samples came from axillary lymph nodes draining the breast cancer. TCRdb fed the multiplex PCR reads into MiXCR, producing one record per CDR3 protein. This table has around 230,000 distinct CDR3 sequences, under 35% appearing once. The data are from a study of breast tumors, draining lymph nodes, adjacent tissues. Findings and caveats of the study: Tumor TCR diversity was below lymph nodes but above nontumor tissue. Luminal-like breast cancer showed significantly greater tumor-nontumor repertoire similarity than basal-like breast cancer did. The lymph node origin of tumor T cells was framed as consistent with a hypothesis, not demonstrated. Data fit most tumor T cells coming from lymph node, expanding in tumor.

Losses at the gene ends were 7 bases for V and 1 base for J; bases not matched to a gene: 8. Germline loops: CDR1 SNHLY, CDR2 FYNNEI. The CDR3 length is 15 residues. The chain links TRBV2 to TRBJ2-3, with 7 bases identical to TRBD1. The sample was axillary lymph node tissue. The receptor's source is a female donor with breast cancer. Some clones in this sample may be carry-over from other donors' samples. Here the CDR3 DNA reads TGTGCCAGCAAATCACAGGGGATTGGCACAGATACGCAGTATTTT. Translating gives CASKSQGIGTDTQYF.